Sequencing of this T cell receptor (beta chain) was carried out in a study of neoadjuvant nivolumab and ipilimumab in lung cancer. The overall study: The combination arm added day-1 ipilimumab 1 mg/kg to nivolumab 3 mg/kg on days 1, 15, 29.

General study points: Pathologic regression was not significantly tied to TCR clonality.

This table comes from immunoSEQ multiplex PCR, and its TCRdb copy is limited to in-frame clones, with some not included. The sample has about 20,000 clones, 76% seen once; the top ten hold around 7%. Comment on this clone: The target antigen is unknown.

Sequencing used tumor tissue, obtained after neoadjuvant nivolumab, alone or with ipilimumab, at or shortly before surgery. The clonotype was recovered from an adult with non-small cell lung cancer.

In DNA form, the CDR3 reads TGTGCCTGGAGGACAGGCTCCTACGAGCAGTACTTC. Encoded protein: CAWRTGSYEQYF. V is TRBV30 and J is TRBJ2-7; tentatively, D is TRBD1 (6 bases). Trimming shortened V by 3 bases and J by 0 bases, and 6 bases separated the two germline ends. The CDR3 totals 12 residues. CDR1 is GTSNPN and CDR2 is SVGIG in the germline V gene (reference sequence).